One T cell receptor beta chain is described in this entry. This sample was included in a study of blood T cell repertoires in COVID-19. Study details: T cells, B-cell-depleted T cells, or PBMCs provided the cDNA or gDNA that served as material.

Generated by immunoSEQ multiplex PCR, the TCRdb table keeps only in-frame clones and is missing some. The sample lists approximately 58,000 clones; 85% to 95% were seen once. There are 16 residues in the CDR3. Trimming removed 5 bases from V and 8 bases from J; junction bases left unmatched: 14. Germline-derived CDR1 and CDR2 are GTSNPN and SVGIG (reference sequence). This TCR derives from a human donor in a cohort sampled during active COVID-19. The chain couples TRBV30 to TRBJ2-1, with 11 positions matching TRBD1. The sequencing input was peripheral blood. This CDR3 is CAWSETPGQGADEQFF. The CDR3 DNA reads TGTGCCTGGTCTGAAACCCCAGGACAGGGGGCGGATGAGCAGTTCTTC. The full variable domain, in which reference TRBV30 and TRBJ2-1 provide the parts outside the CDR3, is SQTIHQWPATLVQPVGSPLSLECTVEGTSNPNLYWYRQAAGRGLQLLFYSVGIGQISSEVPQNLSASRPQDRQFILSSKKLLLSDSGFYLCAWSETPGQGADEQFFGPGTRLTVL.